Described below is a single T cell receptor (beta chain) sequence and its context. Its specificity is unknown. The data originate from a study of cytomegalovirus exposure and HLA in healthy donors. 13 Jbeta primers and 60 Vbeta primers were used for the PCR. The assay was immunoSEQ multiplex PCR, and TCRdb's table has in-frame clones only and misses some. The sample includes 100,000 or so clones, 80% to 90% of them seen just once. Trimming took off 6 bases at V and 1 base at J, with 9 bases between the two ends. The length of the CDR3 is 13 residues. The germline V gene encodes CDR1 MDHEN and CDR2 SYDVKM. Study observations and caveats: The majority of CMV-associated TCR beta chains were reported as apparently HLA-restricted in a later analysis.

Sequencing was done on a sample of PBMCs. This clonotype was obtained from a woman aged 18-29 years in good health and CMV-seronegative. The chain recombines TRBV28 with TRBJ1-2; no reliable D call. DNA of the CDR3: TGTGCCAGCAGAACAGCCAATAACTATGGCTACACCTTC. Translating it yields CASRTANNYGYTF.